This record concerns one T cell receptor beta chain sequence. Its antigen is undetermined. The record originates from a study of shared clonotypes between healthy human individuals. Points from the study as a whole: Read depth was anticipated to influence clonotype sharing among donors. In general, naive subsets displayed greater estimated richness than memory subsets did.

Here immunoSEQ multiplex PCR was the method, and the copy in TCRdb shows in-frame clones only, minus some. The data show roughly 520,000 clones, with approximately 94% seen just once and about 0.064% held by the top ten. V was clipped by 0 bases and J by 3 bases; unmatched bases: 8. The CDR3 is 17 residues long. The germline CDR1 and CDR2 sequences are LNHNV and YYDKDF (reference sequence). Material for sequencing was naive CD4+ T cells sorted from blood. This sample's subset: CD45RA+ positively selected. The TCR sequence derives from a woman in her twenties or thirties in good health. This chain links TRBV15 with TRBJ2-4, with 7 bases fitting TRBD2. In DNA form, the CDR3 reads TGTGCCACCAGCAGAGATCGGCTAGCGGACCTCAAAAACATTCAGTACTTC. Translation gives CATSRDRLADLKNIQYF.